The 20 T cell receptor beta chains below come from one sample, sequenced in a study of shared clonotypes between healthy human individuals (dated by TCRdb to the early 2020s). Libraries were made using the immunoSEQ multiplex PCR assay. TCRdb limited this immuneACCESS table to in-frame rearrangements with V and J called. A share of clones is missing; checked studies link under half to unresolved V genes, and the rest is unexplained. Recorded for this sample are about 510,000 clones; approximately 79% of them occurred a single time. Under 15% of the sample is taken by the ten largest. Sequenced: PBMCs. The source of these receptors is a woman between 35 and 50 years old in good health. Some clones in this sample may be carry-over from other donors' samples.

The DNA for the CDR3 is TGCGCCAGCAGCCAACCTAGACTAGCGGGAGGGAAGCAGTTCTTC. It specifies CASSQPRLAGGKQFF. The gene calls are TRBV4-1 and TRBJ2-1, with 14 bases aligning to TRBD2. Germline CDR1 is MGHRA and CDR2 is YSYEKL. This CDR3 contains 15 residues. J was trimmed by 11 bases and V by 2 bases; bases with no gene match: 5.

This clone occurred once. V is TRBV18 and J is TRBJ2-7; possible D gene TRBD2, 5 bases. This CDR3 has 14 residues. The V and J ends lost 3 bases and 0 bases respectively, with 9 bases between them. Per germline, CDR1 KGHSH and CDR2 LQKENI. CDR3 sequence (DNA): TGTGCCAGCTCACCTGGGAGTAACTCCTACGAGCAGTACTTC. Encoded protein: CASSPGSNSYEQYF.

This clone appeared a few times. The chain links TRBV14 to TRBJ1-1, with no clear D. V was clipped by 1 base and J by 2 bases, with 5 bases between them. CDR3 size: 13 residues. Germline CDR1 and CDR2: SGHDN and FVKESK. The CDR3 DNA is TGTGCCAGCAGCCAAGCACTCAACACTGAAGCTTTCTTT. Translating gives CASSQALNTEAFF.

This clone was detected a few times. The V call is TRBV7-9, the J call TRBJ1-2; 7 nucleotides match TRBD1. The CDR3 consists of 14 residues. Germline CDR1 reads SEHNR; CDR2 reads FQNEAQ (reference sequence). V gave up 2 bases and J gave up 4 bases; unmatched junction bases: 4. CDR3 in amino acids: CASSLTGESYGYTF. The CDR3 nucleotides are TGTGCCAGCAGCTTAACAGGGGAATCCTATGGCTACACCTTC.

This rearrangement joins TRBV4-1 to TRBJ1-4; a weak D match, TRBD1 (5 bases). The CDR3 consists of 17 residues. Germline loops: CDR1 MGHRA, CDR2 YSYEKL. Trimming removed 0 bases from V and 7 bases from J, with 18 bases in between. The CDR3 is CASSQDRTTGRGEKLFF. In DNA, the CDR3 is TGCGCCAGCAGCCAAGATCGGACGACTGGGAGGGGTGAAAAACTGTTTTTT.

V gene TRBV18 combines with J gene TRBJ2-5; D assignment may be TRBD1 or TRBD2 (6 bases each). The V gene lost 3 bases and the J gene lost 7 bases, with 21 bases spanning the gap. Germline V gives CDR1 KGHSH, CDR2 LQKENI. This CDR3 has 16 amino acids. CDR3: CASSPRGGRERGTQYF. The CDR3 DNA is TGTGCCAGCTCACCCCGAGGGGGGCGAGAACGGGGGACCCAGTACTTC.

This sequence joins TRBV28 and TRBJ2-1; D is possibly TRBD1 (6 bases). The ends were cut back, 0 bases at V and 7 bases at J, with 16 bases in the middle. The CDR3 is 16 residues long. The V gene's germline CDR1 is MDHEN and CDR2 SYDVKM. Written as DNA, the CDR3 is TGTGCCAGCAGTTTATGGGGGGCATGGACGGGTAATGAGCAGTTCTTC. Encoded protein: CASSLWGAWTGNEQFF.

The chain uses TRBV5-1 and TRBJ2-5, with 7 nucleotides matching TRBD2. The J segment lost 4 bases and the V segment lost 4 bases, leaving 10 bases of the junction unmatched. The CDR3 runs to 15 residues. Per the germline V gene, CDR1 is SGHRS and CDR2 is YFSETQ. The CDR3, as DNA: TGCGCCAGCAGCACCGGAGGGCCGGGGGGAGAGACCCAGTACTTC. It specifies CASSTGGPGGETQYF.

This clone was detected only a few times. The chain employs TRBV7-3 and TRBJ2-1; D gene ambiguous. Germline V gene sequence: CDR1 SGHTA, CDR2 FQGTGA. This CDR3 comprises 17 residues. Trimming took off 0 bases at V and 0 bases at J, with 12 bases between the two ends. The CDR3 region has the DNA TGTGCCAGCAGCTTAACGGGCAGCGAGAGCTCCTACAATGAGCAGTTCTTC. This sequence encodes CASSLTGSESSYNEQFF. Together with reference TRBV7-3 and TRBJ2-1, the CDR3 gives the full variable domain: GAGVSQTPSNKVTEKGKYVELRCDPISGHTALYWYRQSLGQGPEFLIYFQGTGAADDSGLPNDRFFAVRPEGSVSTLKIQRTERGDSAVYLCASSLTGSESSYNEQFFGPGTRLTVL.

The chain uses TRBV5-1 and TRBJ2-6; no clear D gene. Trimming removed 4 bases from V and 2 bases from J, with 7 bases in between. This CDR3 is built from 14 residues. The germline CDR1 and CDR2 sequences are SGHRS and YFSETQ. CDR3 region: CASSPATGANVLTF. The CDR3 DNA is TGCGCCAGCAGCCCTGCTACTGGGGCCAACGTCCTGACTTTC. Supplemented by reference TRBV5-1 and TRBJ2-6, the full variable domain reads KAGVTQTPRYLIKTRGQQVTLSCSPISGHRSVSWYQQTPGQGLQFLFEYFSETQRNKGNFPGRFSGRQFSNSRSEMNVSTLELGDSALYLCASSPATGANVLTFGAGSRLTVL.

This chain links TRBV19 with TRBJ2-7, with D possibly TRBD1 on 6 matching bases. The CDR3 length is 13 residues. Trimming took 4 bases from V and 1 from J, leaving 8 bases between them. Germline loops: CDR1 LNHDA, CDR2 SQIVND (reference sequence). CDR3 nucleotides: TGTGCCAGTAGTACCGACAGGTCCTACGAGCAGTACTTC. It yields the protein CASSTDRSYEQYF.

This chain joins TRBV7-2 and TRBJ2-5, with D tentatively TRBD1 or TRBD2 (6 bases each). The CDR3 runs to 14 residues. CDR1 and CDR2 from the germline V gene are SGHTA and FQGNSA. Trimming cost V 5 bases and J 4 bases, with 14 bases left between them. CDR3 in DNA: TGTGCCAGCAGCCGCCGAGGGGGGCGAGAGACCCAGTACTTC. It codes for CASSRRGGRETQYF.

In this sample, this clone turned up many times. The rearrangement links TRBV2 to TRBJ1-5; D remains unclear. Germline loops: CDR1 SNHLY, CDR2 FYNNEI. V lost 1 base, J lost 9 bases, and 13 bases lay in between. The CDR3 is 14 residues long. CDR3 sequence: CASSEGQRGRPQHF. In DNA, the CDR3 is TGTGCCAGCAGTGAAGGGCAGAGAGGAAGGCCCCAGCATTTT.

The chain employs TRBV5-6 and TRBJ2-3; 15 nucleotides agree with TRBD2. This CDR3 is built from 16 residues. The J segment lost 5 bases and the V segment lost 4 bases, leaving 5 bases of the junction unmatched. Germline V gene sequence: CDR1 SGHDT, CDR2 YYEEEE. The CDR3 DNA reads as TGTGCCAGCAGCGAGGGACTAGCGGGAGGAGTAGATACGCAGTATTTT. The encoded protein is CASSEGLAGGVDTQYF.

This chain links TRBV7-3 with TRBJ2-5; 10 bases are a match to TRBD2. Germline V lookup: CDR1 SGHTA, CDR2 FQGTGA. This CDR3 spans 16 amino acids. After removal of 2 bases from V and 5 bases from J, the junction contained 8 bases not matched to a gene. Written as DNA, the CDR3 is TGTGCCAGCAGCTTAGGGGCTAGCGGGAGCGGGGAGACCCAGTACTTC. Protein: CASSLGASGSGETQYF. Complete variable domain (other parts from reference TRBV7-3 and TRBJ2-5): GAGVSQTPSNKVTEKGKYVELRCDPISGHTALYWYRQSLGQGPEFLIYFQGTGAADDSGLPNDRFFAVRPEGSVSTLKIQRTERGDSAVYLCASSLGASGSGETQYFGPGTRLLVL.

This clone was observed a handful of times. The rearrangement links TRBV28 to TRBJ1-1; TRBD1 matches 7 bases. The V gene's germline CDR1 is MDHEN and CDR2 SYDVKM. The V segment lost 4 bases and the J segment 7 bases; nucleotides outside the gene matches: 6. CDR3 size: 13 residues. CDR3 in amino acids: CASSSRGQGEAFF. The CDR3 nucleotides are TGTGCCAGCAGTTCAAGGGGGCAGGGTGAAGCTTTCTTT.

J is TRBJ2-4 and V is TRBV28; 9 nucleotides align to TRBD1. From germline, CDR1 is MDHEN and CDR2 SYDVKM. V was clipped by 6 bases and J by 7 bases; unmatched bases: 16. The CDR3 has 17 amino acids. The CDR3 DNA reads TGTGCCAGCAGACCCGGACAGGGGTCCCCCTCCGAGAACATTCAGTACTTC. It yields the protein CASRPGQGSPSENIQYF.

The rearrangement joins TRBV6-1 to TRBJ1-2; D not certain. CDR1 is MNHNS, CDR2 SASEGT, per germline. The germline V and J ends were trimmed by 0 bases and 4 bases, with 12 bases remaining between them. The CDR3 has 15 amino acids. The chain's CDR3 is CASSEAVRALYGYTF. CDR3 coding DNA: TGTGCCAGCAGTGAAGCGGTTAGGGCCCTCTATGGCTACACCTTC.

The chain combines TRBV7-3 with TRBJ2-2, with no clear D. The CDR3 has 13 residues. V dropped 6 bases and J dropped 1 base, with 6 bases sitting between them. CDR1 and CDR2 from the germline V gene are SGHTA and FQGTGA. The CDR3 loop is CASRSLNTGELFF. For the CDR3, the DNA is TGTGCCAGCAGGTCCTTGAACACCGGGGAGCTGTTTTTT.

This rearrangement joins TRBV11-1 to TRBJ2-3; D gene uncertain. The CDR3 spans 14 residues. Germline-derived CDR1 and CDR2 are SGHAT and FQDESV (reference sequence). V lost 2 bases and J lost 4, with 10 bases in between. The CDR3 reads CASSLSSRADTQYF. As DNA, the CDR3 is TGTGCCAGCAGCTTATCCTCCCGTGCAGATACGCAGTATTTT.